A single TCR beta chain is shown here with its context. The data originate from a study of neoadjuvant anti-PD-1 for oral cavity cancer. Time point in this sample: after neoadjuvant nivolumab, at surgical resection. Germline CDR1 reads SGHDT; CDR2 reads YYEEEE. The CDR3 contains 14 residues. J was trimmed by 10 bases and V by 2 bases; bases with no gene match: 6. The assay was immunoSEQ multiplex PCR, and TCRdb's table has in-frame clones only and misses some. The sample has almost 8,500 clones; about three quarters are singletons. Sequencing was performed on PBMCs, taken after nivolumab (anti-PD-1) treatment. The chain carries TRBV5-6 and TRBJ2-3; 11 bases are shared with TRBD2. This receptor was taken from a person between 35 and 79 years old with oral cavity squamous cell carcinoma. The CDR3 sequence is CASSLGTSGHPQYF. CDR3 bases: TGTGCCAGCAGCTTAGGGACTAGCGGCCACCCGCAGTATTTT.